This TCR beta chain was obtained from a study of CD8+ T cells in alopecia areata. Study-wide background: A regimen of oral tofacitinib, 5 to 10 mg twice daily, was given to treated patients.

CDR3 length equals 13 residues. Germline CDR1 is SGHRS and CDR2 is YFSETQ. V lost 2 bases and J lost 3; bases outside the gene matches: 1. Concerning this clone itself: Other DNA variants within this sample encode the same CDR3.

The treatment is: oral pan-JAK inhibitor, 5-10 mg twice daily. RNA was extracted and reverse transcribed into cDNA as the sequencing template. Repertoires were generated with immunoSEQ multiplex PCR, while TCRdb's copy carries only in-frame clones and drops some. The table lists 150,000 or so clones, 58% of them singletons. The sequenced sample was CD4+ T cells sorted from blood, obtained at approximately week 56, from a patient treated with tofacitinib. The genes are TRBV5-1 and TRBJ2-5; 7 bases match TRBD2. This TCR was sampled from a human donor with alopecia areata. CDR3 nucleotide sequence: TGCGCCAGCAGCTTTGCGGGGGAAGAGACCCAGTACTTC. This gives the protein CASSFAGEETQYF.